This TCR beta chain was obtained from a study of CD8 T cells in ankylosing spondylitis. Findings and limits, study-wide: Disease-linked clones had a CD8+ phenotype and relatively low frequency in peripheral blood. Seemingly characteristic of ankylosing spondylitis blood was a TCR beta motif consisting of roughly 8 highly homologous variants. Earlier studies detected some motif variants in reactive arthritis synovial fluid and blood.

This clonotype has just a few counts. The antigen is undetermined. TCRdb reanalysed the 5' RACE reads using MiXCR and keeps one entry per CDR3 protein. Of roughly 68,000 distinct CDR3 sequences detected, around 6.4% appear once; the ten largest clones hold under 6%. V lost 6 bases to trimming and J lost 3 bases; unmatched junction nucleotides: 14. The germline gives CDR1 MNHNS, CDR2 SASEGT. This CDR3 contains 16 residues. This chain uses TRBV6-1 with TRBJ2-7; the match to TRBD2 covers 7 bases. This clonotype originated in a male donor with ankylosing spondylitis. The sample comprised synovial fluid, either unsorted or a sorted T cell fraction (not recorded which). The CDR3 DNA sequence: TGTGCCAGCAGCCTATACCCAGGTGGGGGGGGCTACGAGCAGTACTTC. It specifies CASSLYPGGGGYEQYF.